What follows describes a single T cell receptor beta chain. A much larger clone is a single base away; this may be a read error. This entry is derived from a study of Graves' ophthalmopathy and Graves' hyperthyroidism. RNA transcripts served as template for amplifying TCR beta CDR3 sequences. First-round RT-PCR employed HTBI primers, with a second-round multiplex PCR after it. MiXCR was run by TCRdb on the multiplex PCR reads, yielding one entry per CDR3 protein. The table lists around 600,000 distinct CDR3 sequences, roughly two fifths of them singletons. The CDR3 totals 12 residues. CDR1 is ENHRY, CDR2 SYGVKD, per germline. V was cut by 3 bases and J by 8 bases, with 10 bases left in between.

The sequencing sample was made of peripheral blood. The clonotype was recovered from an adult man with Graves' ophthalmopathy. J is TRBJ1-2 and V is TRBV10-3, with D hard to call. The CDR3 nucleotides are TGTGCCATCAGTGAAGGACCGCGGGGCTACACCTTC. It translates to CAISEGPRGYTF.